The 4 T cell receptor beta chains below were found in one sample sequenced in a study of technical replicates of blood from several donors. Method: immunoSEQ multiplex PCR; TCRdb's copy keeps in-frame clones and lacks some. The sample has tens of thousands of clones; more than 90% are singletons. Specimen: T cells isolated from PBMCs. Receptors were obtained from a human donor in good health.

V gene TRBV4-1 combines with J gene TRBJ1-6; weak D call: TRBD1 (6 bases). Trimming cost V 3 bases and J 4 bases, with 13 bases left between them. The CDR3 runs to 16 residues. In germline, CDR1 is MGHRA, CDR2 YSYEKL. This chain's CDR3 is CASSQFQGSYNSPLHF. The CDR3 bases are TGCGCCAGCAGCCAGTTTCAGGGGTCTTATAATTCACCCCTCCACTTT.

This rearrangement joins TRBV6-6 to TRBJ2-2; 8 nucleotides line up with TRBD1. V shed 7 bases and J 0 bases; nucleotides not matched to a gene: 7. The CDR3 has 16 residues. Per germline, CDR1 MNHNY and CDR2 SVGAGI (reference sequence). In nucleotides, the CDR3 is TGTGCCAGCACTAGACAGGGGTACGCGAACACCGGGGAGCTGTTTTTT. The encoded protein is CASTRQGYANTGELFF.

This rearrangement joins TRBV19 to TRBJ2-7; tentative D call: TRBD1 (5 bases). Germline CDR1 and CDR2: LNHDA and SQIVND (reference sequence). This CDR3 is built from 14 residues. V dropped 5 bases and J dropped 2 bases, with 13 bases sitting between them. In DNA form, the CDR3 reads TGTGCCAGTAGTCCCCTCGACAGAGCCTACGAGCAGTACTTC. Its protein product is CASSPLDRAYEQYF.

This rearrangement joins TRBV5-1 to TRBJ2-2; D possibly corresponds to TRBD1 (6 bases). CDR1 is SGHRS, CDR2 YFSETQ, per germline. The length of the CDR3 is 17 residues. The germline V and J ends were trimmed by 4 bases and 0 bases, with 16 bases remaining between them. The CDR3 sequence: CASSPIAGTTNTGELFF. The CDR3 region has the DNA TGCGCCAGCAGCCCGATCGCCGGGACAACGAACACCGGGGAGCTGTTTTTT.